A selection of T cell receptor beta chains follows, all from one sample in a study of T cells in Graves' hyperthyroidism and ophthalmopathy. TCRdb ran MiXCR on the multiplex PCR reads and lists one entry per CDR3 protein. This table holds about 110,000 distinct CDR3 sequences, approximately 16% found once. Sequences were obtained from blood. Receptors originate from a woman aged 50 to 65 with Graves' hyperthyroidism. Each CDR3 is given with its conserved first and last residue. A D gene is named only where the DNA matches it firmly. Clone size appears in some rows only: once, few, many, or a class for an expanded clone.

abundance	d_gene	v_gene	j_gene	CDR3nt	CDR3aa
NA	NA	TRBV20-1	TRBJ2-7	TGCAGTGCTCGAAAGGACATCTACGAGCAGTACTTC	CSARKDIYEQYF
many	NA	TRBV28	TRBJ1-4	TGTGCCAGCAGTCCCGGGTTTGGGGTGGAAAAACTGTTTTTT	CASSPGFGVEKLFF
many	TRBD1	TRBV11-2	TRBJ2-1	TGTGCCAGCAGCCTACGAGGGGGCGGCTACAATGAGCAGTTCTTC	CASSLRGGGYNEQFF
many	TRBD1	TRBV27	TRBJ2-1	TGTGCCAGCAGTTTGGGACAGGGAAATGAGCAGTTCTTC	CASSLGQGNEQFF
many	NA	TRBV18	TRBJ1-1	TGTGCCAGCTCACCAATAGAGGGGTGGAACACTGAAGCTTTCTTT	CASSPIEGWNTEAFF
many	TRBD1	TRBV20-1	TRBJ1-1	TGCAGTGCTAGAGAAAACAGGGGGAGGCACACTGAAGCTTTCTTT	CSARENRGRHTEAFF
many	NA	TRBV30	TRBJ2-1	TGTGCCTGGAGTGTTTTCGGGATTACGCCGAAGCGGTACAATGAGCAGTTCTTC	CAWSVFGITPKRYNEQFF
many	TRBD2	TRBV7-9	TRBJ2-6	TGTGCCGCCAGCGGGGGGCTTCGCTCTGGGGCCAACGTCCTGACTTTC	CAASGGLRSGANVLTF
many	TRBD1	TRBV28	TRBJ1-1	TGTGCCAGCAGTTTGGGGGGACAGGGGAACACTGAAGCTTTCTTT	CASSLGGQGNTEAFF
many	NA	TRBV2	TRBJ1-3	TGTGCCAGCAGTGAAGGAGGGGCCCTCTCTGGAAACACCATATATTTT	CASSEGGALSGNTIYF
NA	TRBD1	TRBV5-6	TRBJ2-1	TGTGCCAGCAGCTTGGCGGAAGGGACAGGACCACTCAGTGGCCCCTACAATGAGCAGTTCTTC	CASSLAEGTGPLSGPYNEQFF
many	NA	TRBV9	TRBJ1-2	TGTGCCAGCAGCGTAGATGGGGAGGAAGATGGCTACACCTTC	CASSVDGEEDGYTF
many	NA	TRBV6-1	TRBJ2-5	TGTGCCAGCAGAAAATTAGCAATTCAAGAGACCCAGTACTTC	CASRKLAIQETQYF
many	TRBD2	TRBV5-1	TRBJ2-1	TGCGCCAGCAGCTTGACTAGCGGGAGGGCCAATGAGCAGTTCTTC	CASSLTSGRANEQFF
NA	TRBD2	TRBV20-1	TRBJ2-3	TGCAGTGCCGGGAGGGCCCTCGCAGATACGCAGTATTTT	CSAGRALADTQYF
many	NA	TRBV11-2	TRBJ2-1	TGTGCCAGCAGCTTAGATGGGCTATCCTACAATGAGCAGTTCTTC	CASSLDGLSYNEQFF
many	NA	TRBV9	TRBJ2-3	TGTGCCAGCAGCCAGGAGGAGGGCTCATACACAGATACGCAGTATTTT	CASSQEEGSYTDTQYF
many	NA	TRBV7-9	TRBJ2-5	TGTGCCAGCATCCTCCTGGGGCAAGAGACCCAGTACTTC	CASILLGQETQYF
NA	TRBD2	TRBV20-1	TRBJ2-1	TGCAGTGCTAGAGCCAGGACTAGCGGGAGCTCCTACAATGAGCAGTTCTTC	CSARARTSGSSYNEQFF
many	NA	TRBV27	TRBJ1-5	TGTGCCAGCAGTTTACGGCCGAGCAATCAGCCCCAGCATTTT	CASSLRPSNQPQHF
many	TRBD2	TRBV20-1	TRBJ2-7	TGCAGTGCTAGATTATCGACTAGCGGGAGTCGCAACGAGCAGTACTTC	CSARLSTSGSRNEQYF
NA	NA	TRBV5-1	TRBJ1-2	TGCGCCAGCAGCCCCACACCAGGGTCCGGCTACACCTTC	CASSPTPGSGYTF
many	NA	TRBV6-2/TRBV6-3	TRBJ2-7	TGTGCCAGTCACTCGGCGGGGTCCTACGAGCAGTACTTC	CASHSAGSYEQYF
NA	NA	TRBV5-4	TRBJ1-1	TGTGCCAGCAGCTTTCCGGGTACTGACACTGAAGCTTTCTTT	CASSFPGTDTEAFF
many	NA	TRBV7-2	TRBJ2-1	TGTGCCAGCAGCTTATTACGGGACTCCTACAATGAGCAGTTCTTC	CASSLLRDSYNEQFF
many	TRBD1	TRBV6-1	TRBJ2-2	TGTGCCAGCAGTGCTGGGACAGGGGGTTCTACCGGGGAGCTGTTTTTT	CASSAGTGGSTGELFF
NA	NA	TRBV2	TRBJ2-3	TGTGCCAGCAGTGATTTGGGACACACAGATACGCAGTATTTT	CASSDLGHTDTQYF
NA	TRBD2	TRBV5-1	TRBJ2-1	TGCGCCAGCAGGTCTTGGTCTAGCGGGAGGTCTAATGAGCAGTTCTTC	CASRSWSSGRSNEQFF
many	TRBD1	TRBV20-1	TRBJ2-7	TGCAGTGCCAGGACAGGGAGCAATTACGAGCAGTACTTC	CSARTGSNYEQYF
many	TRBD1	TRBV7-9	TRBJ1-2	TGTGCCAGCAGCTGGACAGGGAACCTTTATGGCTACACCTTC	CASSWTGNLYGYTF
many	TRBD2	TRBV11-2	TRBJ2-1	TGTGCCAGCAGCCCAATAGCGGGAGCCTACAATGAGCAGTTCTTC	CASSPIAGAYNEQFF
many	TRBD2	TRBV2	TRBJ2-1	TGTGCCAGCAGTGAGACTAGCGGGAGGAATGAGCAGTTCTTC	CASSETSGRNEQFF
many	NA	TRBV27	TRBJ2-1	TGTGCCAGCAGTTTATTCAGGGTACCGTACAATGAGCAGTTCTTC	CASSLFRVPYNEQFF
many	TRBD1	TRBV5-1	TRBJ1-4	TGCGCCAGCAGCCCCCGACAGGGGAGGAGCGAAAAACTGTTTTTT	CASSPRQGRSEKLFF
NA	TRBD2	TRBV2	TRBJ2-5	TGTGCCAGCAGCCACTGGCCGGGACTAGCGGGAGAGACCCAGTACTTC	CASSHWPGLAGETQYF
many	NA	TRBV3-1	TRBJ1-1	TGTGCCAGCAGCCCTTTAGGACAGAACACTGAAGCTTTCTTT	CASSPLGQNTEAFF
many	TRBD1	TRBV28	TRBJ1-1	TGTGCCAGCAGTTTACCCAGGGGGCTTACTGAAGCTTTCTTT	CASSLPRGLTEAFF
NA	TRBD1	TRBV28	TRBJ1-2	TGTGCCAGCAGTTTAGCCGGGACAGGAGATATCGCTTTCACCTTC	CASSLAGTGDIAFTF
many	NA	TRBV7-8	TRBJ1-1	TGTGCCAGCAGCCTCAACGAGCAGACGAACACTGAAGCTTTCTTT	CASSLNEQTNTEAFF
many	TRBD1	TRBV5-1	TRBJ2-6	TGCGCCAGCAGCTTCTTAACCGGGACAGGCCACTCTGGGGCCAACGTCCTGACTTTC	CASSFLTGTGHSGANVLTF